This T cell receptor beta chain was found in a study of glioma-infiltrating T cells (TCRdb year 2016). Context from the whole study: Glioma tissue, non-neoplastic brain tissue and matched peripheral blood mononuclear cells were used as sources from which TCR alpha- and beta-chain repertoires were sequenced. To measure how far tissue and blood T-cell populations diverged, each tissue-infiltrating repertoire was compared against the peripheral blood repertoire of the same patient. Three low-grade glioma patients, seven or eight primary glioblastoma patients, and three non-glioma patients who contributed non-neoplastic brain tissue made up the paired cohort. General conclusions and limits of the study: Group comparisons were based on small numbers of patients: three non-neoplastic, three low-grade glioma and roughly 8 glioblastoma patients. VJ-independent divergence between tissue and blood was found to be below expectation in non-neoplastic patients but above expectation in all gliomas, particularly low-grade gliomas. Only a very small number of CDR3 sequences turned up in both tissue and blood, a result put down to high CDR3 diversity combined with limited sampling.

The iRepertoire nested amplicon-rescue multiplex PCR (arm-PCR) platform was used to amplify TCR alpha and beta CDR3 regions from RNA. For one-step reverse transcription and amplification, roughly 85-400 ng of tissue mRNA or PBMC total RNA was used as input. Following bead purification, Illumina adapters were added by a secondary multiplex PCR, and libraries between 200 and 400 bp were gel-purified. Demultiplexing relied on internal 6-nucleotide barcodes carried by the libraries. The libraries were sequenced on an Illumina MiSeq using 2x220 or 2x250 nucleotide paired-end reads. On the study's bioinformatics: FLASH 1.2.11 was used to merge paired reads, and BWA-MEM then aligned the reads to the GRCh37 human genome before TRA and TRB reads were extracted. For V and J assignment, an IMGT-derived reference of cassette sequences and CDR3 motifs that included pseudogenes was used. Three-frame translation of reads was performed, and productive CDR3s were defined as those with a C...FGXG motif and no stop codons. A clonotype was defined as a unique combination of a V-J cassette pair and a CDR3 amino acid sequence. Hamming distance filtering was applied to reads, with thresholds set by the sequence error rate of each sample in mapped regions. TCRdb itself trimmed the public reads at Q25 with fastp, ran MiXCR and retained productive beta chains. Under each unique CDR3 protein, matching rows form one entry showing the most common genes and DNA. V and J calls and clone size were set by TCRdb, not the authors. Present in this sample are around 90,000 distinct CDR3 sequences, 35% to 50% of which were seen just once. The biggest ten clones account for 35% to 40% of the sample.

CDR1 and CDR2, looked up from the germline V gene, are SGHVS and FQNEAQ. Trimming removed 5 bases from V and 10 bases from J; the gene matches leave 22 bases unexplained. The CDR3 covers 18 residues, taking in both the cysteine and the phenylalanine. The retained sequence is limited to the CDR3, 54 bases, with the frame set at the first base. Concerning this clonotype itself: It has no known antigen specificity. No per-base quality is available; no much larger clone lies one base away.

Rearrangement joined TRBV7-8 to TRBJ2-1; TRBD2 lines up with 8 middle nucleotides. Sequencing was performed on glioma tissue, nonneoplastic brain tissue, or PBMCs (not recorded which). The receptor was isolated from a human donor with low-grade glioma or glioblastoma, undergoing nonglioma brain surgery, or in good health (not recorded which). The DNA sequence follows: TGTGCCAGCAGCCCGCTGCTCCACGGGAGGGGCAACTCCTACGAGCAGTTCTTC. This translates into CASSPLLHGRGNSYEQFF.